The present TCR beta chain was sequenced within a study of blood T cell repertoires in COVID-19. Looking at the study overall: T cells, B-cell-depleted T cells, or PBMCs supplied cDNA or gDNA.

Germline loops: CDR1 DFQATT, CDR2 SNEGSKA (reference sequence). V was pared by 3 bases and J by 7 bases, with 11 bases of the junction left unmatched. The CDR3 contains 16 residues. Authors' processing steps: Amplification with reference gene primers provided the estimates of nucleated cell counts. Profiling relied on immunoSEQ multiplex PCR, and the TCRdb table lists in-frame clones only, not all of them. V and J calls and clone size are as listed in that table; D and trimming were resolved from the DNA. The table shows around 350,000 clones, with around 90% occurring only once. The sequencing input was peripheral blood. This clonotype was sampled from a human donor in a cohort sampled during active COVID-19. The genes are TRBV20-1 and TRBJ2-2; 10 bases fit TRBD1. The CDR3 bases are TGCAGTGCTAGTTCCCTCCCGGGACAGGGGATCGGGGAGCTGTTTTTT. It is translated as CSASSLPGQGIGELFF.